This is a list of T cell receptor beta chains from one sample in a study of cytomegalovirus exposure and HLA in healthy donors. Assay used: immunoSEQ multiplex PCR; TCRdb lists only in-frame clones, some missing. The sample has about 360,000 clones, about nine tenths seen once. The sample was PBMCs. The receptors come from a woman aged 18 to 35 in good health and CMV-seronegative. CDR3s include the opening cysteine and the closing phenylalanine or tryptophan. Fields, in order: clone size, D gene, J gene, V gene, CDR3 protein, CDR3 DNA. The D gene is left open where the match is weak. Where a row states a size, it is once, few, many or the class of an expanded clone; other rows omit it.

>NA|TRBD1|TRBJ1-5|TRBV18
CASSPGTGAQGQPQHF
TGTGCCAGCTCGCCCGGGACAGGAGCTCAAGGGCAGCCCCAGCATTTT
>NA|TRBD1|TRBJ2-6|TRBV28
CASTKGQIITGANVLTF
TGTGCCAGCACTAAGGGACAGATAATAACTGGGGCCAACGTCCTGACTTTC
>NA|TRBD2|TRBJ2-5|TRBV5-1
CASSFLAGSQETQYF
TGCGCCAGCAGCTTCCTAGCGGGGTCCCAAGAGACCCAGTACTTC
>NA|NA|TRBJ1-5|TRBV6-6
CASTYSSYSNQPQHF
TGTGCCAGCACCTACAGCTCTTATAGCAATCAGCCCCAGCATTTT
>NA|NA|TRBJ1-2|TRBV5-1
CASSSGQARHGYTF
TGCGCCAGCAGCTCTGGACAAGCCCGGCATGGCTACACCTTC
>few|TRBD2|TRBJ2-7|TRBV9
CASSLGASGGYEQYF
TGTGCCAGCAGCCTAGGGGCTAGCGGGGGCTACGAGCAGTACTTC
>NA|TRBD1|TRBJ1-2|TRBV7-2
CASSPGIGQGEYGYTF
TGTGCCAGCAGCCCAGGCATCGGACAGGGGGAGTATGGCTACACCTTC
>NA|TRBD2|TRBJ2-7|TRBV28
CASKTSGAGRVGHEQYF
TGTGCCAGTAAGACTAGTGGAGCGGGAAGGGTAGGCCACGAGCAGTACTTC
>NA|NA|TRBJ1-1|TRBV7-9
CASSPAGKGRTEAFF
TGTGCCAGCAGCCCCGCCGGAAAGGGGAGGACTGAAGCTTTCTTT
>NA|TRBD1|TRBJ1-2|TRBV5-1
CASSLRAGTGLNYGYTF
TGCGCCAGCAGCTTGAGAGCAGGGACAGGGTTGAACTATGGCTACACCTTC
>NA|TRBD1|TRBJ2-7|TRBV15
CATSITGGSYEQYF
TGTGCCACCAGCATAACAGGGGGCTCCTACGAGCAGTACTTC
>many|TRBD2|TRBJ2-3|TRBV6-4
CASSDSTGGPDTQYF
TGTGCCAGCAGTGACTCGACGGGAGGGCCAGATACGCAGTATTTT
>NA|TRBD1|TRBJ2-1|TRBV29-1
CSVESRTGGSEQFF
TGCAGCGTTGAATCCCGGACAGGGGGTAGTGAGCAGTTCTTC
>NA|TRBD2|TRBJ2-1|TRBV28
CASSLGLAGERYNEQFF
TGTGCCAGCAGTTTAGGGCTAGCGGGAGAACGGTACAATGAGCAGTTCTTC
>once|TRBD1|TRBJ2-7|TRBV4-1
CASSQENRGLHEQYF
TGCGCCAGCAGCCAAGAAAACAGGGGGCTCCACGAGCAGTACTTC
>NA|TRBD2|TRBJ2-1|TRBV28
CASSSPAGAYNEQFF
TGTGCCAGCAGTTCCCCAGCGGGGGCCTACAATGAGCAGTTCTTC
>NA|NA|TRBJ1-5|TRBV5-1
CASSLAGGSNQPQHF
TGCGCCAGCAGCTTGGCCGGCGGGAGCAATCAGCCCCAGCATTTT
>NA|NA|TRBJ1-5|TRBV19
CASTPRQEANQPQHF
TGTGCCAGTACCCCAAGACAGGAGGCAAATCAGCCCCAGCATTTT
>NA|NA|TRBJ2-1|TRBV2
CASSPGLPREQFF
TGTGCCAGCAGTCCGGGACTCCCCAGGGAGCAGTTCTTC
>NA|NA|TRBJ1-1|TRBV30
CAWSQGHPEAFF
TGTGCCTGGAGCCAGGGACACCCTGAAGCTTTCTTT
>NA|TRBD2|TRBJ2-2|TRBV7-9
CATSGGRAENTGELFF
TGTGCCACCTCGGGCGGGAGGGCCGAGAACACCGGGGAGCTGTTTTTT
>NA|TRBD1|TRBJ2-3|TRBV5-1
CASSEGQHTDTQYF
TGCGCCAGCAGCGAGGGACAGCACACAGATACGCAGTATTTT
>NA|NA|TRBJ2-2|TRBV7-9
CASSLTGELFF
TGTGCCAGCAGCTTAACTGGGGAGCTGTTTTTT
>few|NA|TRBJ1-2|TRBV6-5
CASRTTPNYGYTF
TGTGCCAGCAGGACGACACCCAACTATGGCTACACCTTC
>NA|TRBD2|TRBJ2-5|TRBV2
CASSAFASGGLGETQYF
TGTGCCAGCAGTGCATTTGCTAGCGGGGGGCTTGGGGAGACCCAGTACTTC
>NA|NA|TRBJ1-1|TRBV6-6
CASSYSQAMNTEAFF
TGTGCCAGCAGTTACTCCCAGGCAATGAACACTGAAGCTTTCTTT
>NA|TRBD2|TRBJ2-2|TRBV10-1
CASSESTGGAGELFF
TGCGCCAGCAGTGAGTCGACCGGGGGGGCCGGGGAGCTGTTTTTT
>NA|TRBD1|TRBJ2-1|TRBV6-6
CASSYTGTGGGEQFF
TGTGCCAGCAGTTACACCGGGACAGGGGGTGGGGAGCAGTTCTTC
>NA|TRBD1|TRBJ1-2|TRBV6-5
CASSYSGTGLGYGYTF
TGTGCCAGCAGTTACTCCGGGACAGGGTTGGGCTATGGCTACACCTTC
>once|NA|TRBJ2-7|TRBV7-9
CASSPIGDSSEQYF
TGTGCCAGCAGCCCGATAGGGGACTCCAGCGAGCAGTACTTC
>NA|NA|TRBJ1-1|TRBV19
CASSAPGFEAFF
TGTGCCAGTAGTGCCCCGGGTTTTGAAGCTTTCTTT
>NA|TRBD2|TRBJ2-5|TRBV7-2
CASSLRLAGGETQYF
TGTGCCAGCAGCTTACGGCTAGCGGGAGGCGAGACCCAGTACTTC
>once|NA|TRBJ2-7|TRBV14
CASSQIGETYEQYF
TGTGCCAGCAGCCAAATAGGGGAAACCTACGAGCAGTACTTC
>NA|TRBD1|TRBJ2-6|TRBV7-6
CASSLVGQGWDGGANVLTF
TGTGCCAGCAGCTTAGTGGGACAGGGTTGGGATGGTGGGGCCAACGTCCTGACTTTC
>few|TRBD1|TRBJ2-1|TRBV5-6
CASSWGTGYYNEQFF
TGTGCCAGCAGTTGGGGGACAGGATACTACAATGAGCAGTTCTTC
>NA|TRBD2|TRBJ2-5|TRBV7-9
CASSFMVAGEKETQYF
TGTGCCAGCAGCTTTATGGTAGCGGGAGAGAAAGAGACCCAGTACTTC
>NA|TRBD2|TRBJ2-1|TRBV9
CASSSSLGLALYEQFF
TGTGCCAGCAGCTCAAGCCTTGGACTAGCTCTGTATGAGCAGTTCTTC
>NA|TRBD1|TRBJ1-2|TRBV28
CASSPGQIYGYTF
TGTGCCAGCAGTCCGGGACAGATATATGGCTACACCTTC
>NA|NA|TRBJ1-5|TRBV7-9
CASSLVFGPGGNQPQHF
TGTGCCAGCAGCTTAGTTTTTGGGCCCGGGGGCAATCAGCCCCAGCATTTT
>NA|NA|TRBJ1-2|TRBV28
CASSLGGRDYGYTF
TGTGCCAGCAGTTTAGGCGGCCGGGATTATGGCTACACCTTC
>NA|NA|TRBJ2-2|TRBV5-1
CASSSGLLNTGELFF
TGCGCCAGCAGCTCGGGACTTTTAAACACCGGGGAGCTGTTTTTT
>NA|TRBD2|TRBJ2-5|TRBV5-6
CASSLRSLAGDVTQYF
TGTGCCAGCAGCTTGAGGTCGCTAGCGGGGGACGTGACCCAGTACTTC
>once|NA|TRBJ2-2|TRBV6-6
CASSYSFHGDTGELFF
TGTGCCAGCAGTTACTCTTTTCACGGGGACACCGGGGAGCTGTTTTTT
>NA|NA|TRBJ1-3|TRBV5-1
CASSSQGGSGNTIYF
TGCGCCAGCAGCTCACAGGGCGGCTCTGGAAACACCATATATTTT
>few|TRBD2|TRBJ2-7|TRBV5-1
CASSLASGGSIHEQYF
TGCGCCAGCAGCTTGGCCAGTGGCGGGAGCATCCACGAGCAGTACTTC
>once|NA|TRBJ1-5|TRBV5-1
CASSPNVGIEQPQHF
TGCGCCAGCAGCCCAAACGTTGGTATAGAACAGCCCCAGCATTTT
>NA|NA|TRBJ1-4|TRBV5-6
CASSLAAGVEKLFF
TGTGCCAGCAGCTTGGCCGCGGGGGTCGAAAAACTGTTTTTT
>NA|NA|TRBJ1-5|TRBV6-1
CASSVIRGNSNQPQHF
TGTGCCAGCAGTGTAATTCGGGGAAATAGCAATCAGCCCCAGCATTTT
>NA|TRBD1|TRBJ1-6|TRBV7-3
CASSFALRPGQDHYNSPLHF
TGTGCCAGCAGCTTCGCACTGCGCCCGGGACAGGACCATTATAATTCACCCCTCCACTTT
>NA|NA|TRBJ2-3|TRBV6-5
CASSYQAARRDTQYF
TGTGCCAGCAGTTACCAGGCCGCCCGACGCGATACGCAGTATTTT
>NA|NA|TRBJ2-1|TRBV30
CAWSRSETYNEQFF
TGTGCCTGGAGTCGAAGCGAGACCTACAATGAGCAGTTCTTC
>few|NA|TRBJ2-1|TRBV5-4
CASSVTGNEQFF
TGTGCCAGCAGCGTGACCGGGAATGAGCAGTTCTTC
>NA|NA|TRBJ2-1|TRBV9
CASSPGQNRNEQFF
TGTGCCAGCAGCCCCGGACAGAACCGCAATGAGCAGTTCTTC
>NA|NA|TRBJ2-7|TRBV27
CASQTPAGEQYF
TGTGCCAGCCAAACCCCGGCGGGGGAGCAGTACTTC